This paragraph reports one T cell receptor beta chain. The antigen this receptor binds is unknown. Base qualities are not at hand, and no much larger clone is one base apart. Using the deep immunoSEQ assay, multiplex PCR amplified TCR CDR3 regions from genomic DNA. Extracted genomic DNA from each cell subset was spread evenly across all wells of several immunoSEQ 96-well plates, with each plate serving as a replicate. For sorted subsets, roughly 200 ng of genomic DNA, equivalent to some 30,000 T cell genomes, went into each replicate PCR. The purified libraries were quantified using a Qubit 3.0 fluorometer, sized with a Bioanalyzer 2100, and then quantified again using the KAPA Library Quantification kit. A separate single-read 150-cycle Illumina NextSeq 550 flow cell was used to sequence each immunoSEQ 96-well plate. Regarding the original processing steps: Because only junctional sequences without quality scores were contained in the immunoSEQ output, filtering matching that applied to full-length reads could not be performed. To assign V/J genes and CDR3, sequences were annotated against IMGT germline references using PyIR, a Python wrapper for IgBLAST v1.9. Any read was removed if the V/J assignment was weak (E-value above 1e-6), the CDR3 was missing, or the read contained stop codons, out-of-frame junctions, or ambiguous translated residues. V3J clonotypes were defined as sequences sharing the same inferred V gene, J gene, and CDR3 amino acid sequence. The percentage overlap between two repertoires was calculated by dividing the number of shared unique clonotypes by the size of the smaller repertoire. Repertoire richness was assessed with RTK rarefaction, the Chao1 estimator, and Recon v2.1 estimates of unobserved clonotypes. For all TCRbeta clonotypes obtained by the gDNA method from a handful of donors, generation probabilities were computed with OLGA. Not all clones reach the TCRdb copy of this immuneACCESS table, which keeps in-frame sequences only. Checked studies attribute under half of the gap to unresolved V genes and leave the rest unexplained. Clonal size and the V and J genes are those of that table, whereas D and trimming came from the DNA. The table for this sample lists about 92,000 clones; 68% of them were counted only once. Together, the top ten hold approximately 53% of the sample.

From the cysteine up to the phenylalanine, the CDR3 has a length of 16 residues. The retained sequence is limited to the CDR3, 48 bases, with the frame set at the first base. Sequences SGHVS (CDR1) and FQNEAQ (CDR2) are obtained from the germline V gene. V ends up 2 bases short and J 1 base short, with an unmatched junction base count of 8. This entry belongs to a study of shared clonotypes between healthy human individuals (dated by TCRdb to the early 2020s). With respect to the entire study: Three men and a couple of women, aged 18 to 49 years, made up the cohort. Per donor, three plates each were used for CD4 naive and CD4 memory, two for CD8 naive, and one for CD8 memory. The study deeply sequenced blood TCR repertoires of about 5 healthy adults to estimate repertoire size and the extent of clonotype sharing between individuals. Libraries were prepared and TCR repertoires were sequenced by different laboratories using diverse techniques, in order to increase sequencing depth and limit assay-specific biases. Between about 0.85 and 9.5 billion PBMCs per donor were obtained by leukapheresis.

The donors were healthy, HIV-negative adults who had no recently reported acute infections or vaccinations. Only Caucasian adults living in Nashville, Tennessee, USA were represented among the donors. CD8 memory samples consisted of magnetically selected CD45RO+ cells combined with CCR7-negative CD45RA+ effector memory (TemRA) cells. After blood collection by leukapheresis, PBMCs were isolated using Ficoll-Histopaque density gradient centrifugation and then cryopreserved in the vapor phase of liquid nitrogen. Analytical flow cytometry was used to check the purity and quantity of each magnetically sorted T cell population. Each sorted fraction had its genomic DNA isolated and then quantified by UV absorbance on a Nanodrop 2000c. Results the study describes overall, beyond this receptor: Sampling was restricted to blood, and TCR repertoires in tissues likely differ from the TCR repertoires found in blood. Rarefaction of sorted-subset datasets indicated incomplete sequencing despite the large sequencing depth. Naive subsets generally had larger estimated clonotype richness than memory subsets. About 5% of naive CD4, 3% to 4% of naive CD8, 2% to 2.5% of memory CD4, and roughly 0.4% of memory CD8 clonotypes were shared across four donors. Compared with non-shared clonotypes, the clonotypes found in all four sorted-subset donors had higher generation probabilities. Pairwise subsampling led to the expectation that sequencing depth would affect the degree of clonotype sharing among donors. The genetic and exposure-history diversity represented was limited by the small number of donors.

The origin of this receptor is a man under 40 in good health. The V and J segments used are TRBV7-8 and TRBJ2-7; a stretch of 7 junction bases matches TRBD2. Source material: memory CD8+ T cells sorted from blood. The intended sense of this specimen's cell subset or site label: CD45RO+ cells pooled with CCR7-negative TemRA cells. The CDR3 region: CASSLLGSGISYEQYF. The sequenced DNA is TGTGCCAGCAGCTTATTGGGCAGCGGGATATCCTACGAGCAGTACTTC.